The 20 T cell receptor beta chains reported below all come from one sample, sequenced in a study of OX40 agonist ivuxolimab in advanced cancers. The repertoire was sequenced with immunoSEQ multiplex PCR; TCRdb's copy has only in-frame clones and lacks some. Of roughly 35,000 clones listed, 92% are singletons. The source material was CD4+ or CD8+ T cells sorted from blood, sampled in a trial of the OX40 agonist ivuxolimab. The receptors shown here come from an adult with an advanced solid tumor such as melanoma, head and neck, liver or kidney cancer.

This clone was picked up one time. CDR3 protein: CASSLVGRNTEAFF. CDR3 DNA: TGTGCCAGCAGCTTGGTCGGCAGGAACACTGAAGCTTTCTTT. The chain couples TRBV5-6 to TRBJ1-1; D is undetermined. The germline V gene encodes CDR1 SGHDT and CDR2 YYEEEE. V was trimmed by 0 bases and J by 1 base, leaving 7 bases between them. The length of the CDR3 is 14 residues. The variable domain in full, completed from reference TRBV5-6 and TRBJ1-1, reads DAGVTQSPTHLIKTRGQQVTLRCSPKSGHDTVSWYQQALGQGPQFIFQYYEEEERQRGNFPDRFSGHQFPNYSSELNVNALLLGDSALYLCASSLVGRNTEAFFGQGTRLTVV.

The rearrangement links TRBV28 to TRBJ2-1; 9 nucleotides agree with TRBD1. Germline V gene sequence: CDR1 MDHEN, CDR2 SYDVKM. J was trimmed by 9 bases and V by 1 base; bases with no gene match: 7. The CDR3 covers 15 residues. The CDR3 reads CASSLFGTGYGEQFF. The CDR3 DNA is TGTGCCAGCAGTTTATTCGGGACAGGGTACGGTGAGCAGTTCTTC.

This rearrangement joins TRBV28 to TRBJ2-3, with 11 bases that match TRBD2. There are 16 residues in the CDR3. With 6 bases clipped from V and 10 bases from J, the junction kept 15 bases outside the gene matches. Germline V gene sequence: CDR1 MDHEN, CDR2 SYDVKM. CDR3 sequence (DNA): TGTGCCAGCAGGGAACATAGCGGGAGGGCCTTCCCGCCGCAGTATTTT. Residues: CASREHSGRAFPPQYF.

The chain has TRBV18 and TRBJ2-4; D is perhaps TRBD1 (5 bases). V was cut by 2 bases and J by 11 bases, with 19 bases left in between. Germline V gives CDR1 KGHSH, CDR2 LQKENI. The CDR3 has 15 residues. CDR3 region: CASSPENQGLIVQYF. DNA for the CDR3: TGTGCCAGCTCACCAGAAAATCAGGGTCTAATAGTTCAGTACTTC.

This chain joins TRBV28 and TRBJ1-5; TRBD1 might be the D (5 bases). CDR1 and CDR2 from the germline V gene are MDHEN and SYDVKM. The ends were cut back, 7 bases at V and 1 base at J, with 14 bases in the middle. This CDR3 contains 15 residues. In DNA, the CDR3 is TGTGCCAGCACAGCGGGGGTTACGAGCAATCAGCCCCAGCATTTT. Protein sequence: CASTAGVTSNQPQHF.

The chain joins TRBV4-1 to TRBJ2-1; D possibly corresponds to TRBD1 (5 bases). CDR3 length equals 14 residues. Trimming cost V 8 bases and J 5 bases, with 16 bases left between them. CDR1 is MGHRA, CDR2 YSYEKL, per germline. The CDR3 loop reads CASGWRTGNNEQFF. In DNA form, the CDR3 reads TGCGCCAGCGGCTGGCGCACAGGTAACAATGAGCAGTTCTTC.

This clone was detected only once. The chain joins TRBV10-3 to TRBJ2-5; D is possibly TRBD1 (6 bases). Trimming took off 1 base at V and 2 bases at J, with 11 bases between the two ends. Germline V gene lookup returns CDR1 ENHRY and CDR2 SYGVKD. CDR3 size: 15 residues. CDR3 in amino acids: CAISELGGAQETQYF. Written as DNA, the CDR3 is TGTGCCATCAGTGAGTTAGGGGGAGCTCAAGAGACCCAGTACTTC.

The chain is built from TRBV28 and TRBJ1-6; D unresolved. This CDR3 comprises 15 residues. V lost 7 bases and J 0 bases, leaving 10 bases between the germline ends. Per germline, CDR1 MDHEN and CDR2 SYDVKM. The CDR3 DNA sequence: TGTGCCAGCATGATGGTCGACTCCTATAATTCACCCCTCCACTTT. It encodes CASMMVDSYNSPLHF.

The V and J genes are TRBV28 and TRBJ2-7; possible D gene TRBD2, 7 bases. V lost 6 bases and J 6 bases, leaving 21 bases between the germline ends. The CDR3 consists of 15 residues. Germline CDR1 reads MDHEN; CDR2 reads SYDVKM. This chain's CDR3 is CASRTHWGGHIEQYF. The CDR3 DNA reads as TGTGCCAGCAGAACGCACTGGGGGGGCCACATCGAGCAGTACTTC.

This chain connects TRBV9 to TRBJ1-1, with D uncertain. The CDR3 spans 17 residues. The V and J ends lost 4 bases and 0 bases respectively, with 19 bases between them. The germline gives CDR1 SGDLS, CDR2 YYNGEE. The CDR3 DNA reads as TGTGCCAGCAGCCCTCAAGGGCAGCCCTTCATGAACACTGAAGCTTTCTTT. The encoded protein is CASSPQGQPFMNTEAFF.

This chain links TRBV29-1 with TRBJ1-2; TRBD1 agrees at 8 bases. The CDR3 has 18 amino acids. J was trimmed by 4 bases and V by 3 bases; bases with no gene match: 19. CDR1 is SQVTM, CDR2 ANQGSEA, per germline. The CDR3, as DNA: TGCAGCGTTGATAAGGGGATTGGGACAGGCCCTCGAGGCTATGGCTACACCTTC. Translated: CSVDKGIGTGPRGYGYTF.

The V call is TRBV7-6, the J call TRBJ2-5; D assignment may be TRBD1 or TRBD2 (6 bases each). Trimming left V 1 base short and J 5 bases short, with 11 bases between. Per germline, CDR1 SGHVS and CDR2 FNYEAQ. The CDR3 spans 14 residues. The CDR3 nucleotides are TGTGCCAGCAGCTTAGAAGGGGGGCGGGAGACCCAGTACTTC. Protein sequence: CASSLEGGRETQYF.

V and J are TRBV4-3 and TRBJ1-2; D might be TRBD1 (5 bases). Germline V gene sequence: CDR1 LGHNA, CDR2 YSLEER. The V end lost 7 bases, the J end lost 4 bases, and 19 bases lay between the germline ends. The CDR3 is 15 residues long. The CDR3 coding sequence is TGCGCCAGCACCCCATCGTCGTCGGGGGTCTATGGCTACACCTTC. Its protein is CASTPSSSGVYGYTF.

The chain recombines TRBV6-5 with TRBJ2-2; D unresolved. The V gene lost 5 bases and the J gene lost 0 bases, with 4 bases spanning the gap. The V gene's germline CDR1 is MNHEY and CDR2 SVGAGI. There are 13 residues in the CDR3. The CDR3 sequence: CASSITNTGELFF. In DNA, the CDR3 is TGTGCCAGCAGTATAACGAACACCGGGGAGCTGTTTTTT.

This chain uses TRBV5-1 with TRBJ2-3, with TRBD2 matching 9 bases. The CDR3 length is 18 residues. J lost 4 bases, V lost 4 bases, and 16 bases had no gene match. Germline V gives CDR1 SGHRS, CDR2 YFSETQ. CDR3 coding DNA: TGCGCCAGCAGCCCGGGAGGGACTAGCTCACCCGGGCCAGATACGCAGTATTTT. It translates to CASSPGGTSSPGPDTQYF.

This chain uses TRBV9 with TRBJ2-6, with a weak D call TRBD1 (5 bases). The germline V gene encodes CDR1 SGDLS and CDR2 YYNGEE. The CDR3 has 19 amino acids. The germline V and J ends were trimmed by 1 base and 0 bases, with 17 bases remaining between them. This CDR3 is CASSVSLRGTTSGANVLTF. The CDR3 nucleotides are TGTGCCAGCAGCGTATCCTTAAGGGGTACCACCTCTGGGGCCAACGTCCTGACTTTC.

V usage is TRBV28 and J usage is TRBJ1-1; D gene uncertain. V was clipped by 5 bases and J by 1 base, with 14 bases between them. This CDR3 has 15 amino acids. Germline CDR1 is MDHEN and CDR2 is SYDVKM. For the CDR3, the DNA is TGTGCCAGCAGTAACCTGATGGCTGAGAACACTGAAGCTTTCTTT. Its protein is CASSNLMAENTEAFF. Using reference TRBV28 and TRBJ1-1 for the parts outside the CDR3, the full variable domain is DVKVTQSSRYLVKRTGEKVFLECVQDMDHENMFWYRQDPGLGLRLIYFSYDVKMKEKGDIPEGYSVSREKKERFSLILESASTNQTSMYLCASSNLMAENTEAFFGQGTRLTVV.

This rearrangement joins TRBV6-5 to TRBJ1-2; D call uncertain. With 7 bases removed from V and 2 bases from J, the gap between germline ends came to 11 bases. The CDR3 consists of 13 residues. Germline CDR1 is MNHEY and CDR2 is SVGAGI. This CDR3 is CASKAGRNYGYTF. The CDR3 region has the DNA TGTGCCAGCAAGGCGGGCAGAAACTATGGCTACACCTTC.

The chain combines TRBV13 with TRBJ2-1, with a weak D call TRBD2 (6 bases). Per germline, CDR1 PRHDT and CDR2 FYEKMQ (reference sequence). The V gene lost 4 bases and the J gene lost 0 bases, with 13 bases spanning the gap. The CDR3 runs 16 residues. This chain's CDR3 is CASSSGGVSSYNEQFF. In nucleotides, the CDR3 is TGTGCCAGCAGCTCCGGAGGGGTGAGCTCCTACAATGAGCAGTTCTTC. The whole variable domain, remainder taken from reference TRBV13 and TRBJ2-1, is AAGVIQSPRHLIKEKRETATLKCYPIPRHDTVYWYQQGPGQDPQFLISFYEKMQSDKGSIPDRFSAQQFSDYHSELNMSSLELGDSALYFCASSSGGVSSYNEQFFGPGTRLTVL.

This rearrangement joins TRBV6-5 to TRBJ2-2; 7 bases map to TRBD2. CDR1 and CDR2 from the germline V gene are MNHEY and SVGAGI. This CDR3 is built from 15 residues. V lost 5 bases to trimming and J lost 7 bases; unmatched junction nucleotides: 10. The CDR3: CASSPPREVFGELFF. As DNA, the CDR3 is TGTGCCAGCAGTCCCCCCCGGGAGGTTTTCGGGGAGCTGTTTTTT.